This T cell receptor (beta chain) was identified in a study of blood T cell repertoires in COVID-19. Turning to the study itself: Samples representing acute and convalescent COVID-19 were sourced from the United States, Italy and Spain.

Enrollees, about 18 to 90 years old, lived in fewer than 25 US areas. Exposed enrollees had met someone with a PCR-confirmed or clinician-diagnosed COVID-19 case at some point within the 2 weeks before study entry. Germline V gene sequence: CDR1 KGHSH, CDR2 LQKENI. V gave up 1 base and J gave up 3 bases, with 10 bases separating them. The CDR3 runs to 15 residues. How the authors handled the data: Using reference gene primer amplification, nucleated cell counts were estimated. Some clones are missing from TCRdb's copy, which holds only in-frame ones; the method was immunoSEQ multiplex PCR. The DNA gave D and trimming, while V, J and clone size come from that table. The repertoire holds about 200,000 clones, about 88% seen once, with more than 4% in the top ten.

The rearrangement links TRBV18 to TRBJ1-3; TRBD1 might be the D (6 bases). The source material was PBMCs or T cells enriched from blood (not recorded which). This receptor was identified in a woman aged 25-40 years who had been exposed to COVID-19. The CDR3 loop is CASSPQGEYGNTIYF. The CDR3, as DNA: TGTGCCAGCTCACCACAGGGGGAATATGGAAACACCATATATTTT.